These T cell receptor beta chains were read from a single sample in a study of CXCR3-negative and CXCR3-positive naive CD8 T cells. TCRdb reprocessed the 5' RACE reads; each CDR3 protein has one entry and no DNA is given. The sample has over 100,000 distinct CDR3 sequences, and its top ten clones hold 0.45% to 0.6%. Sequencing input: naive CXCR3- CD8+ T cells from blood. These receptors were taken from a human donor in good health. Some clones in this sample may be carry-over from other donors' samples. CDR3s include the opening cysteine and the closing phenylalanine or tryptophan.

J gene: TRBJ1-5; V gene: TRBV12-2; CDR3 protein: CASRTRYRDRVQPQHF
J gene: TRBJ2-7; V gene: TRBV9; CDR3 protein: CASSVATGGTYEQYF
J gene: TRBJ2-1; V gene: TRBV13; CDR3 protein: CASSLGSGGPNEQFF
J gene: TRBJ2-2; V gene: TRBV5-5; CDR3 protein: CASSLVGGLNTGELFF
J gene: TRBJ1-1; V gene: TRBV27; CDR3 protein: CASSLYSISTEAFF
J gene: TRBJ2-2; V gene: TRBV6-2/TRBV6-3; CDR3 protein: CASSYSFLPPGELFF
J gene: TRBJ2-1; V gene: TRBV6-5; CDR3 protein: CASSYSDPGTKTNNEQFF
J gene: TRBJ2-3; V gene: TRBV7-8; CDR3 protein: CASSFPNQQGGGSTDTQYF
J gene: TRBJ2-7; V gene: TRBV14; CDR3 protein: CASSPEEGLGSYEQYF
J gene: TRBJ2-5; V gene: TRBV15; CDR3 protein: CATSSGIPLKETQYF
J gene: TRBJ2-4; V gene: TRBV7-9; CDR3 protein: CASSKTSGEAKNIQYF
J gene: TRBJ2-1; V gene: TRBV28; CDR3 protein: CASSPTGTGGLDEQFF
J gene: TRBJ1-5; V gene: TRBV28; CDR3 protein: CASSFPGTGQDQPQHF
J gene: TRBJ2-1; V gene: TRBV7-9; CDR3 protein: CASSLTGSSYNEQFF
J gene: TRBJ2-3; V gene: TRBV28; CDR3 protein: CASSQIDRDREGDTQYF
J gene: TRBJ1-2; V gene: TRBV7-9; CDR3 protein: CASSLPGQGVSF
J gene: TRBJ2-7; V gene: TRBV5-1; CDR3 protein: CASAPTSSYEQYF
J gene: TRBJ2-1; V gene: TRBV25-1; CDR3 protein: CASSEPKDPSYNEQFF
J gene: TRBJ2-1; V gene: TRBV7-8; CDR3 protein: CASSFRAGGGYNEQFF
J gene: TRBJ2-7; V gene: TRBV20-1; CDR3 protein: CSKEIMTGAYEQYF
J gene: TRBJ2-7; V gene: TRBV6-6; CDR3 protein: CASVGGAKQYF
J gene: TRBJ1-2; V gene: TRBV6-6; CDR3 protein: CASSLRGRDRENYGYTF
J gene: TRBJ2-5; V gene: TRBV2; CDR3 protein: CASSEGQGYQETQYF
J gene: TRBJ2-7; V gene: TRBV20-1; CDR3 protein: CSARDLITSGGTYEQYF